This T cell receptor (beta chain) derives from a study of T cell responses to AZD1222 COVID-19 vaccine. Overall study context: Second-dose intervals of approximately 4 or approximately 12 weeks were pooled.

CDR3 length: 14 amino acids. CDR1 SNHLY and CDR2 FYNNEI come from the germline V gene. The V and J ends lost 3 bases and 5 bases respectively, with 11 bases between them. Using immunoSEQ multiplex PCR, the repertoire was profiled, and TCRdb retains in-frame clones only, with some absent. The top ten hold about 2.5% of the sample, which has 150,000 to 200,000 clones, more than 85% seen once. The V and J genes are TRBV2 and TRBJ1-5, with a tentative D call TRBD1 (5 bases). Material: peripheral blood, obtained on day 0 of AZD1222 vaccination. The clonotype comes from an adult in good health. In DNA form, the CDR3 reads TGTGCCAGCAGTGAGGCAGGGCGGGATCAGCCCCAGCATTTT. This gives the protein CASSEAGRDQPQHF.